Listed here are 22 T cell receptor beta chains from one sample, sequenced in a study of T cell repertoires in cytomegalovirus infection. For these receptors, no antigen is known. TCRdb called the reads again in MiXCR, with one record for every CDR3 protein. The table records around 430,000 distinct CDR3 sequences, roughly 42% of them present only once. This sample comprised cultured PBMCs, obtained from culture after CMV antigen stimulation. The source is a human donor in good health (CMV status not recorded). Some clones in this sample may be carry-over from other donors' samples.

The genes are TRBV6-1 and TRBJ1-4, with 7 bases fitting TRBD1. The CDR3 is 15 amino acids. Germline V gene sequence: CDR1 MNHNS, CDR2 SASEGT. V was pared by 3 bases and J by 0 bases, with 1 base of the junction left unmatched. Written as DNA, the CDR3 is TGTGCCAGCAGTGATCAGGGGGCAACTAATGAAAAACTGTTTTTT. Protein sequence: CASSDQGATNEKLFF.

The genes are TRBV2 and TRBJ2-7; D might be TRBD1 (5 bases). This CDR3 has 14 amino acids. CDR1 and CDR2 from the germline V gene are SNHLY and FYNNEI. The V and J ends lost 2 bases and 5 bases respectively, with 13 bases between them. CDR3 amino acids: CASSEQGVWDEQYF. The CDR3 bases are TGTGCCAGCAGTGAACAAGGGGTCTGGGACGAGCAGTACTTC.

V and J are TRBV4-1 and TRBJ2-7, with TRBD2 matching 10 bases. V trimming: 3 bases; J trimming: 4 bases; junction bases outside the gene matches: 9. The CDR3 has 16 amino acids. CDR1 is MGHRA and CDR2 is YSYEKL in the germline V gene. The CDR3 DNA is TGCGCCAGCAGCCATACTAGCGGGACTGACATGTACGAGCAGTACTTC. Encoded protein: CASSHTSGTDMYEQYF.

The chain couples TRBV5-1 to TRBJ2-1, with D possibly being TRBD1 (6 bases). Trimming stripped 4 bases from V and 10 bases from J, with 24 bases between. The CDR3 length is 16 residues. Germline lookup yields CDR1 SGHRS and CDR2 YFSETQ. The CDR3 DNA is TGCGCCAGCAGCGTACAGGGTCAAAGATCTAATGAGGAGCAGTTCTTC. As protein: CASSVQGQRSNEEQFF.

This sequence joins TRBV27 and TRBJ2-5; no clear D. CDR1 MNHEY and CDR2 SMNVEV come from the germline V gene (reference sequence). The CDR3 has 14 residues. V was cut by 8 bases and J by 4 bases, with 17 bases left in between. The CDR3 loop is CASRTRWDGETQYF. The CDR3 nucleotides read TGTGCCAGCCGAACGAGGTGGGATGGAGAGACCCAGTACTTC.

J is TRBJ2-5 and V is TRBV28; 8 bases map to TRBD1. The CDR3 is 13 residues long. V gave up 7 bases and J gave up 7 bases; unmatched junction bases: 8. Germline CDR1 reads MDHEN; CDR2 reads SYDVKM. The CDR3 coding sequence is TGTGCCAGCAACCAGGGGGCATGGGGGACCCAGTACTTC. Translated: CASNQGAWGTQYF.

The genes are TRBV6-2 or TRBV6-3 and TRBJ2-5; TRBD1 matches at 10 bases. The CDR3 runs 14 residues. The V and J ends lost 5 bases and 7 bases, in that order; junction bases with no gene match: 7. Germline lookup yields CDR1 MNHEY and CDR2 SVGEGT. CDR3 sequence reads: CASSLTGGLGTQYF. CDR3 coding DNA: TGTGCCAGCAGTCTGACAGGGGGCTTGGGGACCCAGTACTTC.

The rearrangement uses TRBV24-1 and TRBJ1-5, with D uncertain. The V gene lost 8 bases and the J gene lost 2 bases, with 6 bases spanning the gap. Germline V CDR1 and CDR2: KGHDR, SFDVKD. CDR3 length: 12 residues. The DNA of the CDR3 is TGTGCCACCACGGGTTGCAATCAGCCCCAGCATTTT. The encoded protein is CATTGCNQPQHF.

The chain combines TRBV9 with TRBJ1-2; 7 nucleotides align to TRBD1. This CDR3 comprises 14 residues. V lost 0 bases and J lost 6; bases outside the gene matches: 5. Germline-derived CDR1 and CDR2 are SGDLS and YYNGEE. CDR3: CASSVGRGYDGYTF. The CDR3, as DNA: TGTGCCAGCAGCGTAGGCAGGGGGTACGATGGCTACACCTTC.

This chain connects TRBV12-3 or TRBV12-4 to TRBJ2-1; 7 bases are shared with TRBD1. The CDR3 spans 18 residues. J lost 7 bases, V lost 4 bases, and 19 bases had no gene match. This CDR3 is CASSSGTVARDLRNEQFF. Here the CDR3 DNA reads TGTGCCAGCAGTTCGGGGACAGTGGCCCGTGATCTTCGGAATGAGCAGTTCTTC.

The genes are TRBV6-1 and TRBJ2-5; D is unclear. The germline V and J ends were trimmed by 5 bases and 5 bases, with 9 bases remaining between them. The CDR3 covers 12 residues. Germline values: CDR1 MNHNS, CDR2 SASEGT. For the CDR3, the DNA is TGTGCCAGCAGTTACATCTCGGAGACCCAGTACTTC. Translation gives CASSYISETQYF.

This clonotype was seen a handful of times. The chain uses TRBV7-2 and TRBJ2-7; D remains ambiguous. Germline V gene data show CDR1 as SGHTA and CDR2 as FQGNSA. Trimming removed 5 bases at V and 2 bases at J, with 10 bases between. The CDR3 spans 13 residues. For the CDR3, the DNA is TGTGCCAGCAGCCCGGGTGGGACCTACGAGCAGTACTTC. Translated: CASSPGGTYEQYF.

This chain links TRBV2 with TRBJ2-3; tentatively, D is TRBD1 (5 bases). CDR1 SNHLY and CDR2 FYNNEI come from the germline V gene. V gave up 1 base and J gave up 3 bases, with 11 bases separating them. The CDR3 sequence is 15 residues long. The CDR3 bases are TGTGCCAGCAGTGAAGTTCAGGGATGGACAGATACGCAGTATTTT. Protein product: CASSEVQGWTDTQYF.

The chain uses TRBV12-5 and TRBJ2-1; D is possibly TRBD1 (6 bases). Between the trimmed V and J ends, which lost 4 bases and 7 bases, there was a span of 14 bases. Per the germline V gene, CDR1 is LGHNT and CDR2 is FRNRAP. The CDR3 contains 14 residues. CDR3 in amino acids: CASGYSGVRNEQFF. The CDR3, as DNA: TGTGCTAGTGGTTACTCAGGGGTGAGGAATGAGCAGTTCTTC.

The chain uses TRBV6-1 and TRBJ2-1; D is unresolved. V lost 6 bases and J lost 7, with 19 bases in between. Germline V gene lookup returns CDR1 MNHNS and CDR2 SASEGT. The CDR3 runs 15 residues. CDR3 amino acids: CASSVQQFETNEQFF. The CDR3, as DNA: TGTGCCAGCAGCGTACAGCAATTCGAGACGAATGAGCAGTTCTTC.

A few counts support this clonotype. V usage is TRBV7-6 and J usage is TRBJ1-6; D ambiguous. This CDR3 spans 13 amino acids. The V gene lost 2 bases and the J gene lost 7 bases, with 6 bases spanning the gap. Germline CDR1 SGHVS, CDR2 FNYEAQ. In nucleotides, the CDR3 is TGTGCCAGCAGCTTACTCGGCAATTCACCCCTCCACTTT. It codes for CASSLLGNSPLHF.

This sequence joins TRBV19 and TRBJ2-6; D remains unclear. Germline CDR1 and CDR2: LNHDA and SQIVND (reference sequence). The V gene lost 7 bases and the J gene lost 6 bases, with 4 bases spanning the gap. The CDR3 consists of 11 residues. The CDR3 DNA is TGTGCCAGTACTGAGGCCAACGTCCTGACTTTC. It specifies CASTEANVLTF.

This chain uses TRBV7-2 with TRBJ2-1, with 9 positions matching TRBD1. Germline values: CDR1 SGHTA, CDR2 FQGNSA. V dropped 5 bases and J dropped 4; count of bases not matched to a gene: 6. There are 15 residues in the CDR3. In DNA, the CDR3 is TGTGCCAGCAGCCGCGACAGGGGGGATTACAATGAGCAGTTCTTC. This codes for CASSRDRGDYNEQFF.

The genes are TRBV7-8 and TRBJ1-5; 7 bases align to TRBD1. CDR3 length: 16 amino acids. J gave up 6 bases and V 5 bases, and 13 bases lay outside the gene matches. CDR1 and CDR2 (germline): SGHVS, FQNEAQ. CDR3 sequence: CASSPIGGQGGQPQHF. DNA of the CDR3: TGTGCCAGCAGCCCTATCGGGGGGCAGGGGGGTCAGCCCCAGCATTTT.

This clonotype was counted only a few times. The rearrangement uses TRBV12-5 and TRBJ2-1; D is ambiguous. CDR3 size: 13 residues. Trimming removed 4 bases at V and 4 bases at J, with 8 bases between. Germline-derived CDR1 and CDR2 are LGHNT and FRNRAP. The CDR3 DNA reads as TGTGCTAGTGGTTCGGGCCTATACAATGAGCAGTTCTTC. This encodes CASGSGLYNEQFF.

This clonotype was observed a handful of times. J is TRBJ1-1 and V is TRBV14, with 12 nucleotides matching TRBD1. This CDR3 has 19 amino acids. In germline, CDR1 is SGHDN, CDR2 FVKESK. The V segment lost 4 bases and the J segment 5 bases; nucleotides outside the gene matches: 17. CDR3 amino acids: CASSPLKGDRGRGWTEAFF. The CDR3 region has the DNA TGTGCCAGCAGCCCCCTCAAGGGGGACAGGGGGCGCGGGTGGACTGAAGCTTTCTTT.

This clonotype was seen only a few times. The chain is built from TRBV5-1 and TRBJ1-3, with D perhaps TRBD1 (5 bases). CDR3 size: 17 residues. Trimming left V 4 bases short and J 2 bases short, with 19 bases between. The germline CDR1 and CDR2 sequences are SGHRS and YFSETQ. CDR3 loop: CASSRGGGDVAGNTIYF. As DNA, the CDR3 is TGCGCCAGCAGCCGCGGTGGGGGGGATGTCGCTGGAAACACCATATATTTT. Filled out from reference TRBV5-1 and TRBJ1-3, the complete variable domain reads KAGVTQTPRYLIKTRGQQVTLSCSPISGHRSVSWYQQTPGQGLQFLFEYFSETQRNKGNFPGRFSGRQFSNSRSEMNVSTLELGDSALYLCASSRGGGDVAGNTIYFGEGSWLTVV.